These 22 T cell receptor beta chains came from one sample sequenced in a study of post-analysis software for immune sequencing data. Whole-study results and caveats: Patients used about 5 TRBV segments, including TRBV5-6, TRBV5-1 and TRBV20-1, more often than controls.

Their antigen targets remain unknown. Tagging with unique molecular identifiers was a feature of the TCR beta cDNA libraries. Using its own MiXCR run on the PCR reads, TCRdb lists one record per CDR3 protein. Of hundreds of thousands of distinct CDR3 sequences in the sample, approximately 53% were seen once. Sequenced material: blood. These receptors all stem from a girl between 5 and 17 years old with multiple sclerosis.

The J gene is TRBJ2-4, the V gene TRBV12-3 or TRBV12-4; perhaps TRBD1 as D (6 bases). The CDR3 contains 16 residues. The V end lost 3 bases, the J end lost 3 bases, and 15 bases lay between the germline ends. The CDR3 sequence: CASSFRTQGLKNIQYF. CDR3 nucleotide sequence: TGTGCCAGCAGTTTTCGCACACAGGGTCTCAAAAACATTCAGTACTTC.

This clonotype turned up a few times. The rearrangement joins TRBV20-1 to TRBJ2-5; possible D gene TRBD2, 5 bases. The CDR3 contains 15 residues. The V end was cut by 4 bases, the J end by 0 bases, with 15 bases between. Germline CDR1 DFQATT, CDR2 SNEGSKA (reference sequence). In DNA form, the CDR3 reads TGCAGTGCTAACCGACCCCTAGCATACCAAGAGACCCAGTACTTC. Amino acids: CSANRPLAYQETQYF.

J is TRBJ2-5 and V is TRBV7-9; D uncertain. This CDR3 contains 14 residues. The V and J ends lost 5 bases and 3 bases respectively, with 13 bases between them. The germline gives CDR1 SEHNR, CDR2 FQNEAQ (reference sequence). CDR3 bases: TGTGCCAGCAGCCCAATGGATGTGGAAGAGACCCAGTACTTC. Protein product: CASSPMDVEETQYF.

The J gene is TRBJ1-2, the V gene TRBV6-6, with unresolved D. Looked up from germline, CDR1 is MNHNY and CDR2 is SVGAGI (reference sequence). The CDR3 spans 12 residues. V lost 6 bases and J lost 3, with 8 bases in between. The CDR3 loop is CASRVGYYGYTF. CDR3 nucleotide sequence: TGTGCCAGCAGGGTGGGGTACTATGGCTACACCTTC.

The chain employs TRBV12-3 or TRBV12-4 and TRBJ2-7; a possible D gene is TRBD2 (6 bases). V lost 2 bases, J lost 0 bases, and 14 bases lay in between. The CDR3 has 16 residues. The DNA for the CDR3 is TGTGCCAGCAGTTTACAGACGGGGAGGAGCTCCTACGAGCAGTACTTC. This codes for CASSLQTGRSSYEQYF.

This clonotype was counted between two and nine times. The chain uses TRBV7-2 and TRBJ2-5; the match to TRBD1 covers 8 bases. Judging by the DNA end, TRBJ2-7 fits better; the J call may be wrong. The CDR3 contains 16 residues. CDR1 is SGHTA and CDR2 is FQGNSA in the germline V gene. CDR3 in amino acids: CASSLAGTGGKDEQYF. The CDR3 DNA sequence: TGTGCCAGCAGCTTAGCGGGTACAGGGGGAAAGGACGAGCAGTACTTC.

This chain links TRBV29-1 with TRBJ2-7; D gene uncertain. Germline V gives CDR1 SQVTM, CDR2 ANQGSEA. Trimming took 5 bases from V and 0 from J, leaving 11 bases between them. The CDR3 covers 13 residues. CDR3 amino acids: CSVFWESSYEQYF. The CDR3 nucleotides are TGCAGCGTTTTTTGGGAAAGCTCCTACGAGCAGTACTTC.

This clonotype was counted only a few times. The chain employs TRBV12-3 or TRBV12-4 and TRBJ2-7, with D possibly matching TRBD1 (6 bases). The V and J ends lost 3 bases and 2 bases respectively, with 20 bases between them. This CDR3 is built from 17 residues. The DNA for the CDR3 is TGTGCCAGCAGTTTGGGGCAGGGCGCCAGGGGACCCTACGAGCAGTACTTC. It translates to CASSLGQGARGPYEQYF.

The chain uses TRBV29-1 and TRBJ2-5; 9 bases line up with TRBD2. J was trimmed by 2 bases and V by 6 bases; bases with no gene match: 7. Germline V gene sequence: CDR1 SQVTM, CDR2 ANQGSEA. CDR3 length equals 14 residues. The CDR3 loop is CSVGRSGRQETQYF. DNA for the CDR3: TGCAGCGTCGGAAGGAGCGGGAGGCAAGAGACCCAGTACTTC.

In regard to this clonotype: An end of the junction differs from the germline gene, which may be a read error. The DNA for the CDR3 is TGCAGTGCTGGAGATCCCCGGCAGGGCCTGCGGTGGGGCTACACCTTC. Translating gives CSAGDPRQGLRWGYTF. The gene calls are TRBV20-1 and TRBJ1-2; weak D call: TRBD1 (5 bases). Germline V gene lookup returns CDR1 DFQATT and CDR2 SNEGSKA (reference sequence). The CDR3 loop spans 16 amino acids.

This chain joins TRBV12-3 or TRBV12-4 and TRBJ1-2; D might be TRBD1 (5 bases). CDR3 length: 16 residues. Trimming shortened V by 5 bases and J by 3 bases, and 19 bases separated the two germline ends. The CDR3 is CASSRGPFGMDYGYTF. CDR3 DNA: TGTGCCAGCAGTCGGGGCCCCTTCGGGATGGACTATGGCTACACCTTC.

This chain joins TRBV20-1 and TRBJ2-7; D is perhaps TRBD2 (7 bases). CDR3 length equals 15 residues. V was cut by 1 base and J by 5 bases, with 18 bases left in between. The V gene's germline CDR1 is DFQATT and CDR2 SNEGSKA (reference sequence). Here the CDR3 DNA reads TGCAGTGCTAGAGTCCCGGCGGGGGCGCCTAACGAGCAGTACTTC. Residues: CSARVPAGAPNEQYF.

This clonotype has just one count. The V gene is TRBV6-6, the J gene TRBJ2-1, with 11 bases matching TRBD2. J was trimmed by 7 bases and V by 6 bases; bases with no gene match: 8. From germline, CDR1 is MNHNY and CDR2 SVGAGI (reference sequence). This CDR3 is built from 15 residues. The CDR3, as DNA: TGTGCCAGCAGGAATCCGCTAGCGGGAGGAAATGAGCAGTTCTTC. Translating gives CASRNPLAGGNEQFF.

The rearrangement uses TRBV10-3 and TRBJ2-1; D ambiguous. Germline V gene sequence: CDR1 ENHRY, CDR2 SYGVKD. The germline V and J ends were trimmed by 8 bases and 6 bases, with 14 bases remaining between them. The CDR3 is made up of 13 amino acids. CDR3 residues: CAISGVLGNEQFF. The CDR3 nucleotides read TGTGCCATCTCTGGGGTCCTGGGCAATGAGCAGTTCTTC.

The chain is built from TRBV28 and TRBJ2-5, with a tentative D call TRBD2 (5 bases). This CDR3 has 13 residues. With 10 bases removed from V and 1 base from J, the gap between germline ends came to 13 bases. Germline CDR1 reads MDHEN; CDR2 reads SYDVKM. Here the CDR3 DNA reads TGTGCCACCCTTCCGGGAAGCCAAGAGACCCAGTACTTC. Translation: CATLPGSQETQYF.

In this sample, this clonotype turned up a few times. The chain recombines TRBV29-1 with TRBJ2-1; 11 nucleotides match TRBD2. The CDR3 is made up of 15 amino acids. CDR1 SQVTM and CDR2 ANQGSEA come from the germline V gene. Trimming took 1 base from V and 5 from J; bases not matched to a gene: 4. CDR3 in amino acids: CSVEGLAGRNNEQFF. CDR3 bases: TGCAGCGTTGAAGGACTAGCGGGACGAAACAATGAGCAGTTCTTC.

The rearrangement joins TRBV7-9 to TRBJ2-3; 7 positions match TRBD2. J gave up 11 bases and V 3 bases, and 8 bases lay outside the gene matches. CDR3 length: 13 residues. Germline CDR1 SEHNR, CDR2 FQNEAQ (reference sequence). CDR3 protein: CASSFSQTSRQYF. In nucleotides, the CDR3 is TGTGCCAGCAGCTTCTCTCAGACTAGCAGGCAGTATTTT.

The chain is built from TRBV2 and TRBJ2-3; 12 nucleotides agree with TRBD2. The J segment lost 4 bases and the V segment lost 5 bases, leaving 10 bases of the junction unmatched. The CDR3 runs 17 residues. CDR1 and CDR2 (germline): SNHLY, FYNNEI. DNA for the CDR3: TGTGCCAGCAGTCACCCGCTAGCGGGGGGGCTCGCAGATACGCAGTATTTT. Translating it yields CASSHPLAGGLADTQYF. Complete variable domain (other parts from reference TRBV2 and TRBJ2-3): EPEVTQTPSHQVTQMGQEVILRCVPISNHLYFYWYRQILGQKVEFLVSFYNNEISEKSEIFDDQFSVERPDGSNFTLKIRSTKLEDSAMYFCASSHPLAGGLADTQYFGPGTRLTVL.

V gene TRBV3-1 combines with J gene TRBJ2-5; D may be TRBD2 (6 bases). The CDR3 totals 14 residues. The V end was cut by 2 bases, the J end by 4 bases, with 11 bases between. Germline CDR1 LGHDT, CDR2 YNNKEL (reference sequence). The DNA for the CDR3 is TGTGCCAGCAGCCAATTAGCGGCGCCAGAGACCCAGTACTTC. Residues: CASSQLAAPETQYF.

This chain joins TRBV12-5 and TRBJ2-1; no clear D gene. Germline-derived CDR1 and CDR2 are LGHNT and FRNRAP. Trimming removed 2 bases at V and 8 bases at J, with 4 bases between. The CDR3 is 11 amino acids. The CDR3 region has the DNA TGTGCTAGTGGTTTGACCTATGAGCAGTTCTTC. The encoded protein is CASGLTYEQFF.

Worth noting for this clonotype: At one end, the junction sequence differs from germline, possibly due to a read error. CDR3 nucleotides: TGCGCCAGCAGCTTGCAGGGTTTGGACAATGGGCAGTTCTTC. It is translated as CASSLQGLDNGQFF. V is TRBV5-1 and J is TRBJ2-1, with D perhaps TRBD1 (5 bases). The germline CDR1 and CDR2 sequences are SGHRS and YFSETQ. The length of the CDR3 is 14 residues.

This clonotype was counted only a few times. The chain employs TRBV5-1 and TRBJ2-7; TRBD2 aligns across 7 bases. This CDR3 contains 14 residues. The junction had 4 bases not matched to a gene; V was cut back by 4 bases and J by 0 bases. Per germline, CDR1 SGHRS and CDR2 YFSETQ. This chain's CDR3 is CASSPTSDSYEQYF. The CDR3 DNA sequence: TGCGCCAGCAGCCCAACTAGCGACTCCTACGAGCAGTACTTC.